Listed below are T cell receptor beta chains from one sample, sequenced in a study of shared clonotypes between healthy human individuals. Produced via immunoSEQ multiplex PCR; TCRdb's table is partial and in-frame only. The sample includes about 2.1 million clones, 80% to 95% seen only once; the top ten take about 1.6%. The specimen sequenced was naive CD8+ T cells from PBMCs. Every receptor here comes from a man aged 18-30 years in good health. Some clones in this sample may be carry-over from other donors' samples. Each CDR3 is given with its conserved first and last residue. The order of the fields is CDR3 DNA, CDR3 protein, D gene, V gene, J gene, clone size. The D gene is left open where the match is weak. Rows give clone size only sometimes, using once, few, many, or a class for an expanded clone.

TGTGCCAGCGAAGACACTAGTTACACAGATACGCAGTATTTT,CASEDTSYTDTQYF,.,TRBV2,TRBJ2-3,.
TGTGCCAGCAACACCCCCCGTGGACAGGGCACCCTAGTGCGGATACCCTACGAGCAGTACTTC,CASNTPRGQGTLVRIPYEQYF,.,TRBV21-1,TRBJ2-7,.
TGTGCCATCAGTGAGCAGGCAGCCTACGAGCAGTACTTC,CAISEQAAYEQYF,.,TRBV10-3,TRBJ2-7,.
TGCGCCAGCAGCTTGGTAGGGGACCCCACAGATACGCAGTATTTT,CASSLVGDPTDTQYF,.,TRBV5-1,TRBJ2-3,.
TGTGCCAGCACCGGACTAGCGGGAGTGGAGGAGCTGTTTTTT,CASTGLAGVEELFF,TRBD2,TRBV7-9,TRBJ2-2,once
TGCGCCAGCAGCCAAGATTTCGGGCTAGCGGGGTCCAATGAGCAGTTCTTC,CASSQDFGLAGSNEQFF,TRBD2,TRBV4-1,TRBJ2-1,.
TGTGCCAGCAGTGACAACCCCCTGTCTAGCGGGAGTAAAAAGGTTCTTCACGAGCAGTACTTC,CASSDNPLSSGSKKVLHEQYF,TRBD2,TRBV2,TRBJ2-7,.
TGTGCCTGGAGTGTACTGGGACAGGGGGCCTACGAGCAGTACTTC,CAWSVLGQGAYEQYF,TRBD1,TRBV30,TRBJ2-7,.
TGTGCCAGCAGCTTACGTCAGGGTGCAGATACGCAGTATTTT,CASSLRQGADTQYF,.,TRBV7-3,TRBJ2-3,.
TGTGCCATCAGAGTACCCGGGGGTGAGCAGTTCTTC,CAIRVPGGEQFF,.,TRBV10-3,TRBJ2-1,.
TGCGCCAGCAGCTTGGTTACAGGGTACTACGAGCAGTACTTC,CASSLVTGYYEQYF,.,TRBV5-1,TRBJ2-7,.
TGCAGCGTGATACCGGGACAGCTACTTCATAGCACAGATACGCAGTATTTT,CSVIPGQLLHSTDTQYF,TRBD1,TRBV29-1,TRBJ2-3,.
TGTGCCAGCAGTGAATGGATGGGGGAAGGCACCGGGGAGCTGTTTTTT,CASSEWMGEGTGELFF,.,TRBV6-1,TRBJ2-2,.
TGTGCCAGCAGTCCTCACCCAGCGGGACCCTACGAGCAGTACTTC,CASSPHPAGPYEQYF,TRBD2,TRBV28,TRBJ2-7,.
TGTGCCAGCACCAGTTTCGGGTCGGGACAGGGTCAAGAGACCCAGTACTTC,CASTSFGSGQGQETQYF,TRBD1,TRBV28,TRBJ2-5,.
TGTGCCAGTATGCGAACAGGGGGCAGTAATGAAGCTTTCTTT,CASMRTGGSNEAFF,TRBD1,TRBV19,TRBJ1-1,.
TGTGCCTGGAGTGCTGTACAGGGGGCAAACTACGAGCAGTACTTC,CAWSAVQGANYEQYF,TRBD1,TRBV30,TRBJ2-7,.
TGTGCCAGCAGGTTGGGGACAGGGCCACGCTACGAGCAGTACTTC,CASRLGTGPRYEQYF,TRBD1,TRBV28,TRBJ2-7,.
TGTGCCAGCAGTTACGCTGGACTAGCGGAGACCTACGAGCAGTACTTC,CASSYAGLAETYEQYF,TRBD2,TRBV6-6,TRBJ2-7,.
TGTGCCACCAGCAGAGGGGGGACAGGGACCTACGAGCAGTACTTC,CATSRGGTGTYEQYF,TRBD1,TRBV15,TRBJ2-7,.
TGTGCCAGCAGCGATAGACAGGGTGCTTACGAGCAGTACTTC,CASSDRQGAYEQYF,TRBD1,TRBV7-8,TRBJ2-7,.
TGTGCCAGCAGCTTGTGGGAGACCTACGAGCAGTACTTC,CASSLWETYEQYF,.,TRBV5-4,TRBJ2-7,once
TGCGCCAGCAGCTTCGGAGCGACCTTCTACGAGCAGTACTTC,CASSFGATFYEQYF,.,TRBV5-1,TRBJ2-7,.
TGTGCCAGCAGCTTAACTGGCAGGGGCTACGAGCAGTACTTC,CASSLTGRGYEQYF,.,TRBV11-2,TRBJ2-7,once
TGTGCCAGCAGCTTAGATCCGGTATACGAGCAGTACTTC,CASSLDPVYEQYF,.,TRBV11-2,TRBJ2-7,.
TGTGCCAGTAATAAGACCCCGGGCTCCTACAATGAGCAGTTCTTC,CASNKTPGSYNEQFF,.,TRBV19,TRBJ2-1,.
TGCGCCAGCAGCCTAGCACCAGGAGATACGCAGTATTTT,CASSLAPGDTQYF,.,TRBV4-1,TRBJ2-3,once
TGCAGCGCCCTAGGTCCTTACAATGAGCAGTTCTTC,CSALGPYNEQFF,.,TRBV29-1,TRBJ2-1,.
TGTGCCAGCAGTGAGGGTTTTTCCAGCTCCTACGAGCAGTACTTC,CASSEGFSSSYEQYF,.,TRBV2,TRBJ2-7,.
TGTGCCAGCTCCCCTGGACAGGGGGCGCCCCTTTGGTACGAGCAGTACTTC,CASSPGQGAPLWYEQYF,TRBD1,TRBV18,TRBJ2-7,.
TGTGCCAGCAGGGGGGGGACTCGTAGGGATACGCAGTATTTT,CASRGGTRRDTQYF,TRBD2,TRBV6-1,TRBJ2-3,.
TGCGCCAGCAGCAATGGAAGCGGGAAGGGGAATGAGCAGTTCTTC,CASSNGSGKGNEQFF,TRBD2,TRBV4-3,TRBJ2-1,.
TGTGCCAGCAGTTTATCTAGGGGACAGGGCTCCGGGGAGCTGTTTTTT,CASSLSRGQGSGELFF,TRBD1,TRBV28,TRBJ2-2,.
TGTGCCAGCAGCCCCCAGGGGGAGACCCAGTACTTC,CASSPQGETQYF,.,TRBV21-1,TRBJ2-5,.
TGTGCCAGTAGTAGGATTGAGGGGAAGGCCTACGAGCAGTACTTC,CASSRIEGKAYEQYF,.,TRBV19,TRBJ2-7,once
TGTGCCAGCAGTTTATCGGACTCCTACGAGCAGTACTTC,CASSLSDSYEQYF,.,TRBV27,TRBJ2-7,.
TGCGCCAGCAGCCAAGGTTCGACGAACACTGAAGCTTTCTTT,CASSQGSTNTEAFF,.,TRBV4-1,TRBJ1-1,once
TGTGCCATCAGGAAGCAGGGTACGGGGTCAGATACGCAGTATTTT,CAIRKQGTGSDTQYF,.,TRBV10-3,TRBJ2-3,.
TGTGCCAGCAGCTTAGGTAGGGGACAGGGATCCTACGAGCAGTACTTC,CASSLGRGQGSYEQYF,TRBD1,TRBV13,TRBJ2-7,.
TGCAGCGTAGAGGTGGACTACGAGCAGTACTTC,CSVEVDYEQYF,.,TRBV29-1,TRBJ2-7,.
TGTGCCACCAGCGGTCGACAGGGGGCAAGTAATCAGCCCCAGCATTTT,CATSGRQGASNQPQHF,TRBD1,TRBV15,TRBJ1-5,.
TGTGCCAGCAGTCTCAGGGACGTTTATAATTCACCCCTCCACTTT,CASSLRDVYNSPLHF,.,TRBV28,TRBJ1-6,few
TGTGCCAGCACCAATGAGGCAGGGGGCTTTGGGAACAATGAGCAGTTCTTC,CASTNEAGGFGNNEQFF,TRBD1,TRBV7-9,TRBJ2-1,.
TGTGCCAGCAGCCAAGATAGTTATCGGTCCTACGAGCAGTACTTC,CASSQDSYRSYEQYF,.,TRBV14,TRBJ2-7,.
TGTGCCAGCAGTGGACGACTAGCGGGGGCCTACGAGCAGTACTTC,CASSGRLAGAYEQYF,TRBD2,TRBV6-1,TRBJ2-7,once
TGTGCCAGCAGCTTATTCAGCGAGAACACCGGGGAGCTGTTTTTT,CASSLFSENTGELFF,.,TRBV7-2,TRBJ2-2,.
TGTGCCAGCAGTTTCCTAGGGGAGCAGTACTTC,CASSFLGEQYF,.,TRBV27,TRBJ2-7,.
TGTGCCAGCAGTGAAGGCCGGGGATGGGGGGGCCCCTACGAGCAGTACTTC,CASSEGRGWGGPYEQYF,.,TRBV25-1,TRBJ2-7,.
TGTGCCAGCAACCGACGACTAGCGGGAGAGTATAATGAGCAGTTCTTC,CASNRRLAGEYNEQFF,TRBD2,TRBV7-9,TRBJ2-1,.
TGTGCCAGCAGCTTGGGGAACAGCCACGGCTATGGCTACACCTTC,CASSLGNSHGYGYTF,.,TRBV7-9,TRBJ1-2,few
TGTGCCAGCAGTATGACAGGGAACTATGGCTACACCTTC,CASSMTGNYGYTF,TRBD1,TRBV28,TRBJ1-2,.
TGTGCCAGCAGCTTACCTGCAGGACGCTATGGCTACACCTTC,CASSLPAGRYGYTF,.,TRBV7-9,TRBJ1-2,.
TGTGCCAGCAGCTCCCGGACAGGGGTCACCGGGGAGCTGTTTTTT,CASSSRTGVTGELFF,TRBD1,TRBV11-3,TRBJ2-2,.
TGCGCCAGCAGCTGGACAGGCCCATCGGATGAGCAGTTCTTC,CASSWTGPSDEQFF,TRBD1,TRBV10-2,TRBJ2-1,.
TGTGCCAGCAGTCCTAGACACCCCCAGGTCACTGAAGCTTTCTTT,CASSPRHPQVTEAFF,.,TRBV27,TRBJ1-1,.
TGCAGCGCCTCCCGAGCCGCCGGGGAGCTGTTTTTT,CSASRAAGELFF,.,TRBV29-1,TRBJ2-2,once
TGTGCCAGCAGCCTTAGCGGCGAAAAACTGTTTTTT,CASSLSGEKLFF,.,TRBV7-9,TRBJ1-4,.
TGTGCCAGCAGCCAAGAGTTGGGAGATACGCAGTATTTT,CASSQELGDTQYF,.,TRBV14,TRBJ2-3,.
TGTGCCAGCGGACTACCGAGCTCCTACAATGAGCAGTTCTTC,CASGLPSSYNEQFF,.,TRBV6-6,TRBJ2-1,.
TGTGCCAGCAGCCACCCCGGGTCTGGGGGAAACTACGAGCAGTACTTC,CASSHPGSGGNYEQYF,.,TRBV4-2,TRBJ2-7,.